Below are 26 T cell receptor beta chains sequenced from a single sample in a study of radiotherapy plus CTLA-4 blockade in lung cancer. Only in-frame clones appear in the TCRdb table, and some are missing; sequencing was by immunoSEQ multiplex PCR. The sample consists of about 68,000 clones, 79% of them appearing once. Sequencing used peripheral blood, obtained from a patient treated with radiotherapy plus ipilimumab. The receptors derive from a human donor with non-small cell lung cancer who had a complete response to radiotherapy plus ipilimumab.

J is TRBJ1-2 and V is TRBV30; a weak D match, TRBD1 (5 bases). Germline lookup yields CDR1 GTSNPN and CDR2 SVGIG (reference sequence). Trimming pared 4 bases from V and 4 bases from J, leaving 19 bases between. The CDR3 spans 15 residues. The CDR3 here is CAWTPVGTVSYGYTF. Here the CDR3 DNA reads TGTGCCTGGACCCCGGTCGGGACCGTCAGCTATGGCTACACCTTC.

The chain links TRBV6-5 to TRBJ2-7; D call uncertain. Trimming removed 5 bases at V and 2 bases at J, with 10 bases between. CDR1 is MNHEY and CDR2 is SVGAGI in the germline V gene. The CDR3 has 13 amino acids. This CDR3 is CASSLGPAYEQYV. The DNA of the CDR3 is TGTGCCAGCAGTCTAGGACCAGCCTACGAGCAGTACGTC.

The chain is built from TRBV18 and TRBJ1-3; D may be TRBD1 (6 bases). The CDR3 length is 18 residues. In germline, CDR1 is KGHSH, CDR2 LQKENI. The V end was cut by 1 base, the J end by 3 bases, with 19 bases between. CDR3 DNA: TGTGCCAGCTCACCACGACCGGGCCTGGGGGCATATGGAAACACCATATATTTT. Its protein is CASSPRPGLGAYGNTIYF.

The chain uses TRBV5-6 and TRBJ1-2; possibly TRBD1 for D (6 bases). V dropped 4 bases and J dropped 8 bases, with 24 bases sitting between them. CDR1 and CDR2 from the germline V gene are SGHDT and YYEEEE. The CDR3 has 16 amino acids. In DNA, the CDR3 is TGTGCCAGCAGCGCGAGAGACAGGAGTGATGCTATGGGCTACACCTTC. Amino acids: CASSARDRSDAMGYTF.

The chain uses TRBV5-1 and TRBJ2-2, with D perhaps TRBD2 (6 bases). The V gene's germline CDR1 is SGHRS and CDR2 YFSETQ. The CDR3 has 16 amino acids. V lost 2 bases, J lost 0 bases, and 11 bases lay in between. The CDR3, as DNA: TGCGCCAGCAGCTTTAGACAGCGGGCGAACACCGGGGAGCTGTTTTTT. It translates to CASSFRQRANTGELFF.

The genes are TRBV4-1 and TRBJ2-1; 7 nucleotides agree with TRBD1. V shed 0 bases and J 4 bases; nucleotides not matched to a gene: 6. Germline assignment: CDR1 MGHRA and CDR2 YSYEKL. CDR3 length: 16 amino acids. CDR3 in amino acids: CASSQDLGGFYNEQFF. For the CDR3, the DNA is TGCGCCAGCAGCCAAGATTTAGGGGGCTTTTACAATGAGCAGTTCTTC.

The CDR3 loop is CASSRDSPSGANVLTF. In DNA, the CDR3 is TGTGCCAGCAGCCGGGACAGTCCCTCTGGGGCCAACGTCCTGACTTTC. This chain links TRBV5-4 with TRBJ2-6; TRBD1 aligns across 7 bases. Germline CDR1 SGHNT, CDR2 YYREEE (reference sequence). CDR3 length: 16 residues. Trimming at V came to 4 bases and at J to 0 bases, leaving 4 bases not matched to a gene.

This sequence joins TRBV19 and TRBJ2-1; D unresolved. The V end was cut by 6 bases, the J end by 8 bases, with 14 bases between. Per the germline V gene, CDR1 is LNHDA and CDR2 is SQIVND (reference sequence). CDR3 length: 13 amino acids. The CDR3 DNA is TGTGCCAGTAGCAACCCTTGGCTGGATGAGCAGTTCTTC. It codes for CASSNPWLDEQFF.

Remarks on this clone: The junction departs from germline at one end; a sequencing error may be responsible. The V and J genes are TRBV19 and TRBJ2-4, with D perhaps TRBD2 (6 bases). Germline-derived CDR1 and CDR2 are LNHDA and SQIVND (reference sequence). The CDR3 is 14 amino acids. Here the CDR3 reads CASTIAERGNIQYF. CDR3 nucleotides: TGTGCCAGTACTATAGCGGAGAGAGGAAACATTCAGTACTTC.

The rearrangement joins TRBV14 to TRBJ1-2, with TRBD1 identical over 7 bases. V gave up 4 bases and J gave up 8 bases; unmatched junction bases: 4. Germline loops: CDR1 SGHDN, CDR2 FVKESK. This CDR3 has 12 residues. The CDR3 is CASSLRGGGYTF. The CDR3 DNA reads TGTGCCAGCAGCCTAAGAGGGGGCGGCTACACCTTC.

The V gene is TRBV4-1, the J gene TRBJ2-3; 10 bases agree with TRBD2. In germline, CDR1 is MGHRA, CDR2 YSYEKL. CDR3 size: 21 residues. Losses at the gene ends were 1 base for V and 1 base for J; bases not matched to a gene: 17. CDR3 nucleotides: TGCGCCAGCAGCCAAGGGGGAGCTAGCGGGAGAAGTTGGATCGGCACAGATACGCAGTATTTT. It codes for CASSQGGASGRSWIGTDTQYF.

This sequence joins TRBV5-5 and TRBJ1-5; no reliable D call. With 4 bases removed from V and 0 bases from J, the gap between germline ends came to 14 bases. Germline V gives CDR1 SGHKS, CDR2 YYEKEE (reference sequence). This CDR3 has 16 residues. CDR3 bases: TGTGCCAGCAGCAAAATGGACGGGTATAGCAATCAGCCCCAGCATTTT. Its translation is CASSKMDGYSNQPQHF.

This rearrangement joins TRBV30 to TRBJ1-4, with D perhaps TRBD1 (6 bases). Per the germline V gene, CDR1 is GTSNPN and CDR2 is SVGIG (reference sequence). The CDR3 covers 14 residues. Between the trimmed V and J ends, which lost 3 bases and 2 bases, there was a span of 10 bases. CDR3 DNA sequence: TGTGCCTGGAGAAATACAGGGACTAATGAAAAACTGTTTTTT. Its translation is CAWRNTGTNEKLFF.

The chain combines TRBV13 with TRBJ2-4, with 8 bases that match TRBD1. Germline V gene lookup returns CDR1 PRHDT and CDR2 FYEKMQ (reference sequence). Trimming at V came to 3 bases and at J to 1 base, leaving 2 bases not matched to a gene. The length of the CDR3 is 15 residues. The chain's CDR3 is CASSFRDRAKNIQYF. The CDR3 DNA follows: TGTGCCAGCAGCTTCCGGGACAGGGCCAAAAACATTCAGTACTTC.

The chain carries TRBV7-2 and TRBJ2-1; possibly TRBD1 for D (9 bases). Trimming pared 1 base from V and 9 bases from J, leaving 22 bases between. There are 17 residues in the CDR3. Germline lookup yields CDR1 SGHTA and CDR2 FQGNSA. The CDR3 DNA reads TGTGCCAGCAGCTTAGTCGGGGGGGGACAGGGAAGCACTGAGCAGTTCTTC. It yields the protein CASSLVGGGQGSTEQFF. The full variable domain, its missing parts supplied by reference TRBV7-2 and TRBJ2-1, is GAGVSQSPSNKVTEKGKDVELRCDPISGHTALYWYRQSLGQGLEFLIYFQGNSAPDKSGLPSDRFSAERTGGSVSTLTIQRTQQEDSAVYLCASSLVGGGQGSTEQFFGPGTRLTVL.

The chain recombines TRBV7-9 with TRBJ2-3; a weak D match, TRBD1 (5 bases). The V gene lost 5 bases and the J gene lost 3 bases, with 15 bases spanning the gap. Per the germline V gene, CDR1 is SEHNR and CDR2 is FQNEAQ (reference sequence). The CDR3 is made up of 15 amino acids. CDR3 DNA sequence: TGTGCCAGCAGCGGGGTGGGGCAGGCGACAGATACGCAGTATTTT. Amino acid sequence: CASSGVGQATDTQYF.

The chain has TRBV5-6 and TRBJ1-6; 7 bases match TRBD1. From germline, CDR1 is SGHDT and CDR2 YYEEEE. The V gene end was trimmed by 3 bases and the J gene end by 0 bases; junction bases not matched to a gene: 6. The CDR3 spans 17 residues. CDR3: CASSSGQISSYNSPLHF. The DNA of the CDR3 is TGTGCCAGCAGCTCGGGACAGATTAGCTCCTATAATTCACCCCTCCACTTT.

The chain employs TRBV7-9 and TRBJ2-3, with 11 bases identical to TRBD2. Germline V CDR1 and CDR2: SEHNR, FQNEAQ (reference sequence). CDR3 length: 17 residues. Trimming removed 5 bases from V and 5 bases from J; junction bases left unmatched: 12. CDR3 DNA sequence: TGTGCCAGCAGCCCTAAAACCGGGACTAGCGGTTTAGATACGCAGTATTTT. Protein: CASSPKTGTSGLDTQYF. The full variable domain, rest sourced from reference TRBV7-9 and TRBJ2-3, is DTGVSQNPRHKITKRGQNVTFRCDPISEHNRLYWYRQTLGQGPEFLTYFQNEAQLEKSRLLSDRFSAERPKGSFSTLEIQRTEQGDSAMYLCASSPKTGTSGLDTQYFGPGTRLTVL.

J is TRBJ2-5 and V is TRBV2; maybe TRBD2 (7 bases). Germline CDR1 reads SNHLY; CDR2 reads FYNNEI. This CDR3 is 14 amino acids long. V was clipped by 5 bases and J by 5 bases, with 15 bases between them. CDR3 residues: CASSTTGGRETQYF. CDR3 sequence (DNA): TGTGCCAGCAGTACCACCGGGGGGCGGGAGACCCAGTACTTC.

The CDR3: CASSSWSPGNTIYF. The DNA of the CDR3 is TGTGCCAGCAGTTCATGGAGCCCTGGAAACACCATATATTTT. The chain carries TRBV6-5 and TRBJ1-3; D unclear. Germline-derived CDR1 and CDR2 are MNHEY and SVGAGI. This CDR3 is built from 14 residues. V dropped 4 bases and J dropped 2 bases, with 9 bases sitting between them.

The chain recombines TRBV7-9 with TRBJ2-7; 11 nucleotides align to TRBD1. Trimming took 4 bases from V and 8 from J; bases not matched to a gene: 7. Looked up from germline, CDR1 is SEHNR and CDR2 is FQNEAQ (reference sequence). The CDR3 runs 14 residues. CDR3 sequence (DNA): TGTGCCAGCAGCTCATCTGGACAGGGGGCTAAGCAGTACGTC. It encodes CASSSSGQGAKQYV.

The J gene is TRBJ2-7, the V gene TRBV11-3; D not certain. This CDR3 spans 11 amino acids. Trimming removed 5 bases at V and 2 bases at J, with 4 bases between. Germline V gene data show CDR1 as SGHNT and CDR2 as YENEEA. CDR3 loop: CASSRAYEQYV. CDR3 sequence (DNA): TGTGCCAGCAGCCGGGCCTACGAGCAGTACGTC.

The table lists this clone with a count of one. V is TRBV2 and J is TRBJ1-5; TRBD1 aligns across 9 bases. V dropped 7 bases and J dropped 2; count of bases not matched to a gene: 6. This CDR3 region has 15 residues. Germline-derived CDR1 and CDR2 are SNHLY and FYNNEI. Here the CDR3 reads CASNRGTGRNQPQHF. The CDR3 region has the DNA TGTGCCAGCAACCGAGGGACAGGGCGCAATCAGCCCCAGCATTTT.

The chain combines TRBV13 with TRBJ2-5, with 13 positions matching TRBD2. The CDR3 loop spans 16 amino acids. V shed 2 bases, J shed 4 bases, and the junction held 4 bases outside the gene matches. CDR1 and CDR2 from the germline V gene are PRHDT and FYEKMQ (reference sequence). The CDR3 is CASSLTSGRVSETQYF. The CDR3 nucleotides read TGTGCCAGCAGCTTAACTAGCGGGAGGGTGTCAGAGACCCAGTACTTC. The full variable domain, with the rest looked up from reference TRBV13 and TRBJ2-5, is AAGVIQSPRHLIKEKRETATLKCYPIPRHDTVYWYQQGPGQDPQFLISFYEKMQSDKGSIPDRFSAQQFSDYHSELNMSSLELGDSALYFCASSLTSGRVSETQYFGPGTRLLVL.

This clone came up a few times. J is TRBJ2-2 and V is TRBV5-8, with a possible D match to TRBD1 (5 bases). The V gene's germline CDR1 is SGHTS and CDR2 YDEGEE. There are 14 residues in the CDR3. V lost 8 bases, J lost 4 bases, and 15 bases lay in between. Written as DNA, the CDR3 is TGTGCCAGGAAAGGGCGGACAAGCACCGGGGAGCTGTTTTTT. It encodes CARKGRTSTGELFF.

The chain links TRBV30 to TRBJ1-2; D possibly corresponds to TRBD1 (6 bases). CDR3 length equals 14 residues. The germline V gene has CDR1 GTSNPN and CDR2 SVGIG (reference sequence). V lost 4 bases and J lost 4, with 16 bases in between. The CDR3 DNA follows: TGTGCCTGGACCACCCCAGGGGTCACCTATGGCTACACCTTC. This gives the protein CAWTTPGVTYGYTF.